Listed below are T cell receptor beta chains from one sample, sequenced in a study of Tregs in tolerant kidney transplant recipients. Repertoires were generated with immunoSEQ multiplex PCR, while TCRdb's copy carries only in-frame clones and drops some. The table shows approximately 47,000 clones, with 89% occurring only once. Source: CD8+ T cells from blood (PBMCs), taken 12 months after the transplant. The receptors derive from a human patient who received a combined kidney and bone marrow transplant. Some T cells may trace back to the graft donor. Each CDR3 is given with its conserved first and last residue. The order of the fields is D gene, V gene, J gene, clone size, CDR3 protein, CDR3 DNA. D genes are given only for firm matches. Only some rows state a clone size, as once, few, many or a class for expanded clones.

.	TRBV6-5	TRBJ2-7	once	CASRPTGFYEQYF	TGTGCCAGCAGACCCACAGGGTTCTACGAGCAGTACTTC
.	TRBV7-6	TRBJ1-2	.	CASSLAAGDYGYTF	TGTGCCAGCAGCTTAGCGGCAGGGGACTATGGCTACACCTTC
.	TRBV7-8	TRBJ2-5	once	CASSIHGGRGSQETQYF	TGTGCCAGCAGCATCCATGGGGGGAGGGGGTCCCAAGAGACCCAGTACTTC
.	TRBV2	TRBJ1-1	few	CASSEGKYGAEAFF	TGTGCCAGCAGTGAAGGTAAATACGGGGCTGAAGCTTTCTTT
.	TRBV7-9	TRBJ1-1	.	CASSLVASGTEAFF	TGTGCCAGCAGCTTAGTAGCGAGCGGCACTGAAGCTTTCTTT
.	TRBV25-1	TRBJ2-7	.	CASSEYNRAYEQYF	TGTGCCAGCAGTGAATATAACAGGGCCTACGAGCAGTACTTC
TRBD1	TRBV27	TRBJ1-2	.	CASSLQVQGARDGYTF	TGTGCCAGCAGCCTCCAAGTCCAGGGGGCGCGGGATGGCTACACCTTC
.	TRBV4-1	TRBJ2-2	.	CASSPVGTGELFF	TGCGCCAGCAGCCCGGTTGGCACCGGGGAGCTGTTTTTT
.	TRBV6-1	TRBJ2-1	.	CASRQIAEREQFF	TGTGCCAGCAGGCAGATAGCCGAGCGGGAGCAGTTCTTC
.	TRBV10-3	TRBJ2-2	.	CAISDRDGRTGELFF	TGTGCCATCAGTGACAGGGATGGTCGCACCGGGGAGCTGTTTTTT
TRBD1	TRBV13	TRBJ1-2	.	CAWGQAGDYGYTF	TGTGCCTGGGGACAGGCGGGAGACTATGGCTACACCTTC
TRBD2	TRBV5-1	TRBJ2-1	.	CASSLEGLAGERQFF	TGCGCCAGCAGCTTGGAGGGACTAGCGGGAGAACGGCAGTTCTTC